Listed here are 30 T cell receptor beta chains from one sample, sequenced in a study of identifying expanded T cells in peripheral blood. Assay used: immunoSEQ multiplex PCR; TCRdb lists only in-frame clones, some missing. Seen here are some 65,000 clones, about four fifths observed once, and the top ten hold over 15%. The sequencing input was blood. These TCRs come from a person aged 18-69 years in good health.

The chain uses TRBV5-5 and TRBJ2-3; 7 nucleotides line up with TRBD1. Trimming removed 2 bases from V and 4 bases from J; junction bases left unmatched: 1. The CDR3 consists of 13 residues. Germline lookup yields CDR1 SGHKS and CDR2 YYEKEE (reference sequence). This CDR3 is CASSFDRADTQYF. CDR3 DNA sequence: TGTGCCAGCAGCTTTGACAGGGCAGATACGCAGTATTTT.

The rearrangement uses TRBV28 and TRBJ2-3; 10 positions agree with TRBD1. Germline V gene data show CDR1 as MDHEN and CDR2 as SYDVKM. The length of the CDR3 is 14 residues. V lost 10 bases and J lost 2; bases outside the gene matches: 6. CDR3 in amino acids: CAIQDRGFTDTQYF. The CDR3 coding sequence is TGTGCCATCCAGGACAGGGGGTTCACAGATACGCAGTATTTT.

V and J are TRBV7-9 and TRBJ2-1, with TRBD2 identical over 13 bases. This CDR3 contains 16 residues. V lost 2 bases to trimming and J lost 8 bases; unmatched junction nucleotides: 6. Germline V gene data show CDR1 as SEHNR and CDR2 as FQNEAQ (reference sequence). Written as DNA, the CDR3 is TGTGCCAGCAGCTTATGGACTAGCGGGGGACGATATGAGCAGTTCTTC. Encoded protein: CASSLWTSGGRYEQFF. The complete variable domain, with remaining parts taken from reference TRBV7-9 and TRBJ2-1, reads DTGVSQNPRHKITKRGQNVTFRCDPISEHNRLYWYRQTLGQGPEFLTYFQNEAQLEKSRLLSDRFSAERPKGSFSTLEIQRTEQGDSAMYLCASSLWTSGGRYEQFFGPGTRLTVL.

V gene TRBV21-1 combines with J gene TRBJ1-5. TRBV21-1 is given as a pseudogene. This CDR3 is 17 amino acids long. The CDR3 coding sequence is TGTGCCAGCAGCAAAAAGTCGGGGGTTTATAGCAATCAGCCCCAGCATTTT. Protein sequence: CASSKKSGVYSNQPQHF.

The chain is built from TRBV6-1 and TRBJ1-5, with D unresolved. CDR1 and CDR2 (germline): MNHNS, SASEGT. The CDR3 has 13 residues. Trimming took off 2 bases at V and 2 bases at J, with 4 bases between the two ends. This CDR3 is CASSESGNQPQHF. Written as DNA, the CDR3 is TGTGCCAGCAGTGAATCGGGCAATCAGCCCCAGCATTTT.

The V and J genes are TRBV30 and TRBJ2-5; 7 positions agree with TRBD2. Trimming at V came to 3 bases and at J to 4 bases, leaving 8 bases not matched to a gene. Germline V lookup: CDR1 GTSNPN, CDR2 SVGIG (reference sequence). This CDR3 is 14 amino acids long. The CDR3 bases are TGTGCCTGGAGCCTGGGATGGGGGGGAGAGACCCAGTACTTC. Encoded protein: CAWSLGWGGETQYF.

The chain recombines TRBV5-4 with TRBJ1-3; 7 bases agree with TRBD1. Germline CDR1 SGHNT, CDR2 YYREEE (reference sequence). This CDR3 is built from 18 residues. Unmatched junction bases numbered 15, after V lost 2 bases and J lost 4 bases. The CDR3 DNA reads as TGTGCCAGCAGCTTTGTGGGGGGACAGCAAACGCCGGGAAACACCATATATTTT. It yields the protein CASSFVGGQQTPGNTIYF.

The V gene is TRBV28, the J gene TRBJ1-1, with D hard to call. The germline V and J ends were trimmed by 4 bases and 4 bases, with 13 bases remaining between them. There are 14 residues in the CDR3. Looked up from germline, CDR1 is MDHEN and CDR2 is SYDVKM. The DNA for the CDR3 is TGTGCCAGCAGTTGGGCCCATGGAGGCACTGAAGCTTTCTTT. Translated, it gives CASSWAHGGTEAFF. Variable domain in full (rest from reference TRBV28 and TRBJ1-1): DVKVTQSSRYLVKRTGEKVFLECVQDMDHENMFWYRQDPGLGLRLIYFSYDVKMKEKGDIPEGYSVSREKKERFSLILESASTNQTSMYLCASSWAHGGTEAFFGQGTRLTVV.

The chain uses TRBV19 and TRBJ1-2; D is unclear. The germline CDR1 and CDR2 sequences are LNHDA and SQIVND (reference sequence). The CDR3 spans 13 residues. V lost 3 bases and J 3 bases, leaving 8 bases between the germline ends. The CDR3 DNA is TGTGCCAGTAGTATTGTATACTACTATGGCTACACCTTC. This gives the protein CASSIVYYYGYTF.

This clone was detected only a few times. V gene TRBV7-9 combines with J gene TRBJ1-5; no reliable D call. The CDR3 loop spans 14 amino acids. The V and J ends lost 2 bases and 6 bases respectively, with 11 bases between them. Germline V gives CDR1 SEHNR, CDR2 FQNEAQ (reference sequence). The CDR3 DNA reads TGTGCCAGCAGCTTATCGGGGTTCGGTCAGCCCCAGCATTTT. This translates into CASSLSGFGQPQHF.

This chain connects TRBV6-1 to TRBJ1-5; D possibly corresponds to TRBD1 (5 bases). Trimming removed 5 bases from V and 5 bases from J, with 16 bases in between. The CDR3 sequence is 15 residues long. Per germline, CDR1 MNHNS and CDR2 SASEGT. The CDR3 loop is CASSPRGREDQPQHF. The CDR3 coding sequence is TGTGCCAGCAGTCCGAGGGGCAGGGAGGATCAGCCCCAGCATTTT.

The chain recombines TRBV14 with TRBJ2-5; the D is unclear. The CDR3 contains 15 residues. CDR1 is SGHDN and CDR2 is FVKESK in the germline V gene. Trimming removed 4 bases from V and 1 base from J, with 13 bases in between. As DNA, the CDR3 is TGTGCCAGCAGCCGTAAAAACCTAGGCCAAGAGACCCAGTACTTC. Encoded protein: CASSRKNLGQETQYF.

CDR3 bases: TGTGCCAGCAGCTCAGATGACAGGCTTGGCTACACCTTC. It encodes CASSSDDRLGYTF. This chain uses TRBV11-1 with TRBJ1-2, with a weak D call TRBD1 (6 bases). Germline CDR1 and CDR2: SGHAT and FQDESV (reference sequence). The CDR3 contains 13 residues. Trimming removed 4 bases at V and 7 bases at J, with 13 bases between. Complete variable domain (other parts from reference TRBV11-1 and TRBJ1-2): EAEVAQSPRYKITEKSQAVAFWCDPISGHATLYWYRQILGQGPELLVQFQDESVVDDSQLPKDRFSAERLKGVDSTLKIQPAELGDSAMYLCASSSDDRLGYTFGSGTRLTVV.

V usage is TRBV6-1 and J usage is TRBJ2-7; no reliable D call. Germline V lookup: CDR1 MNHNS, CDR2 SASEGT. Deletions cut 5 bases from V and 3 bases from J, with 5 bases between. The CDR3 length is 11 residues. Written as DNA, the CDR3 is TGTGCCAGCAGTTGGGGCTACGAGCAGTACGTC. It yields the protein CASSWGYEQYV.

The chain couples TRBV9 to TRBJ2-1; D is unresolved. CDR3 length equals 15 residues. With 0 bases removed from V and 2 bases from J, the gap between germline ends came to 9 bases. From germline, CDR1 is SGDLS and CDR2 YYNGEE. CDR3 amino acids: CASSVADGAYNEQFF. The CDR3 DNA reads TGTGCCAGCAGCGTAGCCGACGGCGCCTACAATGAGCAGTTCTTC.

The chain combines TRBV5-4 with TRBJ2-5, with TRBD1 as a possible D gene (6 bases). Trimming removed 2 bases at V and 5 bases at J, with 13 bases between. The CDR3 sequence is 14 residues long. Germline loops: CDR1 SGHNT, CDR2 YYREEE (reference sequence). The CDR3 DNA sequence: TGTGCCAGCAGCTTTCGAACAGGGATTGAGACCCAGTACTTC. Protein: CASSFRTGIETQYF.

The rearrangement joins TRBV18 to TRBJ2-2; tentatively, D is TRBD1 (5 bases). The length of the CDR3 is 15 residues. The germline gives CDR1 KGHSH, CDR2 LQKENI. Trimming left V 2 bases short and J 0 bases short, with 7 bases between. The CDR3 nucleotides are TGTGCCAGCTCACCAACACAGGCGAACACCGGGGAGCTGTTTTTT. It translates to CASSPTQANTGELFF.

CDR3 sequence: CASRPQGRANEKLFF. DNA for the CDR3: TGCGCCAGCAGGCCACAGGGAAGGGCTAATGAAAAACTGTTTTTT. The V and J genes are TRBV5-1 and TRBJ1-4; D possibly corresponds to TRBD1 (6 bases). The CDR3 is 15 residues long. CDR1 SGHRS and CDR2 YFSETQ come from the germline V gene. V was pared by 5 bases and J by 3 bases, with 14 bases between. The whole variable domain, filled in from reference TRBV5-1 and TRBJ1-4, reads KAGVTQTPRYLIKTRGQQVTLSCSPISGHRSVSWYQQTPGQGLQFLFEYFSETQRNKGNFPGRFSGRQFSNSRSEMNVSTLELGDSALYLCASRPQGRANEKLFFGSGTQLSVL.

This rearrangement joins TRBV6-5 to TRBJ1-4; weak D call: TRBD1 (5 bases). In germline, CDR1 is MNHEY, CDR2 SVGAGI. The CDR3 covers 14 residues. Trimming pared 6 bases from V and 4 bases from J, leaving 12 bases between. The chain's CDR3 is CASRRGAGNEKLFF. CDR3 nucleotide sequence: TGTGCCAGCAGGAGGGGCGCGGGTAATGAAAAACTGTTTTTT.

CDR3 in DNA: TGCGCCAGCAGCTTGGACGGAGTGACGGGGGAGCTGTTTTTT. Translation: CASSLDGVTGELFF. The chain carries TRBV5-1 and TRBJ2-2, with no clear D. The germline V gene encodes CDR1 SGHRS and CDR2 YFSETQ. This CDR3 has 14 amino acids. V was clipped by 0 bases and J by 8 bases, with 11 bases between them.

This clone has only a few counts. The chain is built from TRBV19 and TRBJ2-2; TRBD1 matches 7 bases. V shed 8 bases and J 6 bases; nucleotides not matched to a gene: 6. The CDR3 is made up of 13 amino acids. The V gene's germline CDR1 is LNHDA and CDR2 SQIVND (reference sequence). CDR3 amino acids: CASSDRVAGELFF. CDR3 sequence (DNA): TGTGCCAGTTCAGACAGGGTGGCCGGGGAGCTGTTTTTT.

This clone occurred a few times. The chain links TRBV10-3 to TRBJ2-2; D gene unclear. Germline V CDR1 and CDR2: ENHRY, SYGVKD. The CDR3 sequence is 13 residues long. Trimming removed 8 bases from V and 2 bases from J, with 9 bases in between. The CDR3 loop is CAIEASNTGELFF. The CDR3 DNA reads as TGTGCCATCGAGGCTTCTAACACCGGGGAGCTGTTTTTT.

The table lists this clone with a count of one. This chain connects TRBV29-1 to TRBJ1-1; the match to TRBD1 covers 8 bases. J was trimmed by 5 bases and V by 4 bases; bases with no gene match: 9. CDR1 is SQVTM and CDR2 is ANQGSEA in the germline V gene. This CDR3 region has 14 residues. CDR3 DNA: TGCAGCGTTGGAAAACAGGGGGTCGAGACTGAAGCTTTCTTT. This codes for CSVGKQGVETEAFF.

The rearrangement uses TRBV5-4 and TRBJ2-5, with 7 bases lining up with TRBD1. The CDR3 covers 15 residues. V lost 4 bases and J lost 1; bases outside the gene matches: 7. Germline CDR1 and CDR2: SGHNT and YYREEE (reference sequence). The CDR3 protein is CASSRDSLIQETQYF. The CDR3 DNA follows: TGTGCCAGCAGCAGGGACAGTCTTATCCAAGAGACCCAGTACTTC.

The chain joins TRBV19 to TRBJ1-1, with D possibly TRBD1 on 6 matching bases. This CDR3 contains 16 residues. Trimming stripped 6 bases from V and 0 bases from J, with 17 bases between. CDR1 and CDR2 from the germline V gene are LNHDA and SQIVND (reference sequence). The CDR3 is CASRREGGGLNTEAFF. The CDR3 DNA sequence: TGTGCCAGTAGACGGGAGGGCGGGGGCCTGAACACTGAAGCTTTCTTT.

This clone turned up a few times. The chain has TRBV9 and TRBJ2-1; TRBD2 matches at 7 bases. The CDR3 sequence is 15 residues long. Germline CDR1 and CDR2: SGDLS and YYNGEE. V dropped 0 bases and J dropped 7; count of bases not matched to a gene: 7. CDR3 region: CASSVAAGELNEQFF. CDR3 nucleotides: TGTGCCAGCAGCGTAGCCGCGGGAGAGTTGAATGAGCAGTTCTTC. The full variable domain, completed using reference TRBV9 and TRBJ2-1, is DSGVTQTPKHLITATGQRVTLRCSPRSGDLSVYWYQQSLDQGLQFLIQYYNGEERAKGNILERFSAQQFPDLHSELNLSSLELGDSALYFCASSVAAGELNEQFFGPGTRLTVL.

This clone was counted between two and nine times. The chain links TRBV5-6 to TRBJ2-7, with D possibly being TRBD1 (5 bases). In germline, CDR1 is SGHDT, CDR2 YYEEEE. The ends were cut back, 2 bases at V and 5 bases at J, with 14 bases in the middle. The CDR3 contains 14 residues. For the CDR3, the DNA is TGTGCCAGCAGCTTAGGTGGCAGGGTGCACGAGCAGTACGTC. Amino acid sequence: CASSLGGRVHEQYV.

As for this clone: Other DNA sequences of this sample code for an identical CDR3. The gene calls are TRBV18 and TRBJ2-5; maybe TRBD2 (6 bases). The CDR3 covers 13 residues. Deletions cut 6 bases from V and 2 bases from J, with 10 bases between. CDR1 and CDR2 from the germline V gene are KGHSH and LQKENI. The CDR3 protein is CASSLGLQETQYF. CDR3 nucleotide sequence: TGTGCCAGCTCTTTGGGACTGCAAGAGACCCAGTACTTC.

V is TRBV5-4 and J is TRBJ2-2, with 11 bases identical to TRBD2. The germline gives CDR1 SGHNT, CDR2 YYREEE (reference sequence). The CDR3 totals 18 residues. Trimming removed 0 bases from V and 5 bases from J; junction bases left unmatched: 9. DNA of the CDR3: TGTGCCAGCAGCTTGGGCCCTAGCGGGAGGTCGGGGACCGGGGAGCTGTTTTTT. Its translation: CASSLGPSGRSGTGELFF. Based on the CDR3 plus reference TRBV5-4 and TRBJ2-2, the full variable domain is ETGVTQSPTHLIKTRGQQVTLRCSSQSGHNTVSWYQQALGQGPQFIFQYYREEENGRGNFPPRFSGLQFPNYSSELNVNALELDDSALYLCASSLGPSGRSGTGELFFGEGSRLTVL.

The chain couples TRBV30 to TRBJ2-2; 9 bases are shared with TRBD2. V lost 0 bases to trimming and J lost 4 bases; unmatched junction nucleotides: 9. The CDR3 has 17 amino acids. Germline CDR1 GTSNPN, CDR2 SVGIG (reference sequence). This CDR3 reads CAWSVRGGRAVTGELFF. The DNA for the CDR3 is TGTGCCTGGAGTGTACGGGGCGGGAGGGCCGTCACCGGGGAGCTGTTTTTT.